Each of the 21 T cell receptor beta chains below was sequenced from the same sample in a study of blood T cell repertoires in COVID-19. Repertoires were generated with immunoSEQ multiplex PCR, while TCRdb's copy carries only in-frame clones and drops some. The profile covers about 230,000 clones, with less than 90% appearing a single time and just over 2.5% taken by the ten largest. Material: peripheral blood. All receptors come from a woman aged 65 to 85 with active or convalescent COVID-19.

CDR3 DNA sequence: TGCGCCAGCAGCCCGGGACAGGCAAGCAATGAGCAGTTCTTC. Translated: CASSPGQASNEQFF. The chain joins TRBV5-1 to TRBJ2-1; 8 positions agree with TRBD1. The CDR3 is 14 amino acids. The V and J ends lost 4 bases and 6 bases, in that order; junction bases with no gene match: 6. Germline lookup yields CDR1 SGHRS and CDR2 YFSETQ.

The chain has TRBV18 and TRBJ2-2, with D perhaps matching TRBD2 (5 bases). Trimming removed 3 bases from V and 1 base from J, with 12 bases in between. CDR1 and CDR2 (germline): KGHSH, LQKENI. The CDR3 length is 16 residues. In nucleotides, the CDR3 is TGTGCCAGCTCACCTGAGGGCGGGCTGAACACCGGGGAGCTGTTTTTT. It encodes CASSPEGGLNTGELFF. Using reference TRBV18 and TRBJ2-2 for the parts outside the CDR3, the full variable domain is NAGVMQNPRHLVRRRGQEARLRCSPMKGHSHVYWYRQLPEEGLKFMVYLQKENIIDESGMPKERFSAEFPKEGPSILRIQQVVRGDSAAYFCASSPEGGLNTGELFFGEGSRLTVL.

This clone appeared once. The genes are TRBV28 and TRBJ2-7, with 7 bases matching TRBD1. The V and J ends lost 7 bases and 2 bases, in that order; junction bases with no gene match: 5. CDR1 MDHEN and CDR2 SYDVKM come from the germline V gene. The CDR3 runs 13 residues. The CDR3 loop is CASTRQGPYEQYF. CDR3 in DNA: TGTGCCAGCACCCGACAGGGCCCCTACGAGCAGTACTTC.

The chain's CDR3 is CASSLAPGQYNEKLFF. CDR3 coding DNA: TGCGCCAGCAGCTTGGCCCCGGGACAGTATAATGAAAAACTGTTTTTT. The rearrangement joins TRBV5-1 to TRBJ1-4; 7 bases are shared with TRBD1. The V and J ends lost 0 bases and 4 bases, in that order; junction bases with no gene match: 6. Germline CDR1 reads SGHRS; CDR2 reads YFSETQ. The CDR3 totals 16 residues.

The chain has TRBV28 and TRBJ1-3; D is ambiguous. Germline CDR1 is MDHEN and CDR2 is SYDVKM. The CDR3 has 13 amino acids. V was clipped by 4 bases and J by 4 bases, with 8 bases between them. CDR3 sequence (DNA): TGTGCCAGCAGTTCCCCGAGCGGAAACACCATATATTTT. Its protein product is CASSSPSGNTIYF.

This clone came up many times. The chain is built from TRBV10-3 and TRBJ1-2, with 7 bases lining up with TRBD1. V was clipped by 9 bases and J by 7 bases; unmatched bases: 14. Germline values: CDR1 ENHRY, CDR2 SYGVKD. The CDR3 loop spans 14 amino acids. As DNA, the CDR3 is TGTGCCATAACATCTCGACAGGGAAATTCTGGCTACACCTTC. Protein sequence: CAITSRQGNSGYTF.

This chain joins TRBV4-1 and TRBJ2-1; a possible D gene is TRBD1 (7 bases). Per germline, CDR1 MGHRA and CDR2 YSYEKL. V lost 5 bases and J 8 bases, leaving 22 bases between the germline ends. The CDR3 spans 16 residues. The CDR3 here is CASSSRAGGSFDEQFF. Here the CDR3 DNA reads TGCGCCAGCAGCTCAAGGGCAGGGGGGAGTTTTGATGAGCAGTTCTTC.

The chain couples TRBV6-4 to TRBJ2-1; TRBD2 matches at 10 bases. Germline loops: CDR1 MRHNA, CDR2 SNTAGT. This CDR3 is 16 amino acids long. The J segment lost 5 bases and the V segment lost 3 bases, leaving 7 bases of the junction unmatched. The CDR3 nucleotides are TGTGCCAGCAGTGATGGGATAGGGACTAGCGACAATGAGCAGTTCTTC. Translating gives CASSDGIGTSDNEQFF.

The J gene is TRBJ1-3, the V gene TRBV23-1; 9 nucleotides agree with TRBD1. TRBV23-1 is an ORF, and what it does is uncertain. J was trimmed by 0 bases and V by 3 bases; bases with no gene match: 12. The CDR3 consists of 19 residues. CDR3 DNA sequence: TGCGCCAGCAGTCACACCCTCTCGACAGGGGGTATCTCTGGAAACACCATATATTTT. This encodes CASSHTLSTGGISGNTIYF.

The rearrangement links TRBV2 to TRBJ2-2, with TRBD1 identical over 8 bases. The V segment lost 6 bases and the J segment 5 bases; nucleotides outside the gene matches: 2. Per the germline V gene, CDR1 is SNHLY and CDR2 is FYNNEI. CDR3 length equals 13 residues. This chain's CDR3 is CASRTGGTGELFF. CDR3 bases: TGTGCCAGCAGAACAGGGGGAACCGGGGAGCTGTTTTTT.

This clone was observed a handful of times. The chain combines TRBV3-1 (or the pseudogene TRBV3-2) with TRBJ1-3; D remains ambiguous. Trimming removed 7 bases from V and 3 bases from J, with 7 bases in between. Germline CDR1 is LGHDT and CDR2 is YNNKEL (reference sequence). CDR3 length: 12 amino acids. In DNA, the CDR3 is TGTGCCAGCATGTCCGTTGGAAACACCATATATTTT. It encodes CASMSVGNTIYF.

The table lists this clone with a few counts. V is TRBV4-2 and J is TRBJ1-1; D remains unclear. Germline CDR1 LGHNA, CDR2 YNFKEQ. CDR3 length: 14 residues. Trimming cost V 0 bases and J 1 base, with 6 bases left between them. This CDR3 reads CASSQEWANTEAFF. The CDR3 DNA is TGTGCCAGCAGCCAAGAATGGGCGAACACTGAAGCTTTCTTT.

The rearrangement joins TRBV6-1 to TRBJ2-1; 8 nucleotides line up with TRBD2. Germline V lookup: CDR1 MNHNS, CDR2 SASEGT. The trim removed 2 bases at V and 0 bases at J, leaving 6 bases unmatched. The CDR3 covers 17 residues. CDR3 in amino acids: CASSEPPGLASYNEQFF. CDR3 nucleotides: TGTGCCAGCAGTGAACCCCCCGGACTAGCCTCCTACAATGAGCAGTTCTTC.

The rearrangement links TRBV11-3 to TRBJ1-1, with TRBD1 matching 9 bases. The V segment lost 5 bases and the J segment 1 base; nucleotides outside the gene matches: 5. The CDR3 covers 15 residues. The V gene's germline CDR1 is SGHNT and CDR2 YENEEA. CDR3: CASSLGQGKNTEAFF. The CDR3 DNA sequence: TGTGCCAGCAGCCTGGGACAGGGAAAGAACACTGAAGCTTTCTTT.

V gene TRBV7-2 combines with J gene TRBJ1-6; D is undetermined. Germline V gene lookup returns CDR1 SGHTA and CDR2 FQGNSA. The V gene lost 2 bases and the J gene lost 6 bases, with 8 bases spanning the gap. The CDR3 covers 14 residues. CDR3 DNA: TGTGCCAGCAGCTTAAGCAGGCTTAATTCACCCCTCCACTTT. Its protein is CASSLSRLNSPLHF.

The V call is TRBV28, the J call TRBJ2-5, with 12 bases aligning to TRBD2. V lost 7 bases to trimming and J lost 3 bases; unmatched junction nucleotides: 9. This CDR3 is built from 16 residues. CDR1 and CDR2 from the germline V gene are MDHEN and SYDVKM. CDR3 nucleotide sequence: TGTGCCAGCACGGGACTAGCGGGTGGGAGAAAAGAGACCCAGTACTTC. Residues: CASTGLAGGRKETQYF.

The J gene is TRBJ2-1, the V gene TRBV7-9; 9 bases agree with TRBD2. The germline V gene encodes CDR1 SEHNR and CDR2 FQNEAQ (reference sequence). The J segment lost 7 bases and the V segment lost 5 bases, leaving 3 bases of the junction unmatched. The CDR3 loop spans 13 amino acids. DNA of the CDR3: TGTGCCAGCAGCCTCGGACTAGCGAATGAGCAGTTCTTC. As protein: CASSLGLANEQFF.

The CDR3 sequence: CARRGGRQTQYF. The CDR3 coding sequence is TGTGCCAGGCGGGGGGGAAGACAAACGCAGTATTTT. This rearrangement joins TRBV19 to TRBJ2-3; 9 positions agree with TRBD2. Germline lookup yields CDR1 LNHDA and CDR2 SQIVND (reference sequence). This CDR3 is 12 amino acids long. The junction had 7 bases not matched to a gene; V was cut back by 9 bases and J by 9 bases.

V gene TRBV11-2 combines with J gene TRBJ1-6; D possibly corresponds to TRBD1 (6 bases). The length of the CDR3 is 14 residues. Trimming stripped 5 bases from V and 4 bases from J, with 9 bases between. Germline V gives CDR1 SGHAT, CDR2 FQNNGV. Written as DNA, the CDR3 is TGTGCCAGCAGCAAGGACAGATATAATTCACCCCTCCACTTT. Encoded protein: CASSKDRYNSPLHF.

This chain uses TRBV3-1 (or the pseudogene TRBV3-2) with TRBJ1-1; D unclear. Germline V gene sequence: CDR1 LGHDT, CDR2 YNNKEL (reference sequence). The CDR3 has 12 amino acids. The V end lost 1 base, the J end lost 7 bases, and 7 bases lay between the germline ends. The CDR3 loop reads CASSQGSGEAFF. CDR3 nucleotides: TGTGCCAGCAGCCAAGGGTCAGGTGAAGCTTTCTTT.

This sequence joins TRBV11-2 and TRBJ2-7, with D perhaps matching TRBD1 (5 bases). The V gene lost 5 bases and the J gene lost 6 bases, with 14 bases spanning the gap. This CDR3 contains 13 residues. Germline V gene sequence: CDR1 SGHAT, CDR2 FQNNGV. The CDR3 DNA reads TGTGCCAGCAGCGTTACAGGATCCCTCGAGCAGTACTTC. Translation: CASSVTGSLEQYF.